This T cell receptor beta chain was sequenced for a study of T cells after yellow fever vaccination. Study overall: Low-cell-number fractions were prepared with SMART-Seq v4 Ultra Low Input.

Comment on this clonotype: Its antigen is undetermined.

The CDR3 spans 20 residues. Germline V gene sequence: CDR1 LGHNA, CDR2 YNFKEQ. The ends lost 6 bases at V and 0 bases at J; junction bases unmatched: 13. A universal primer site and UMIs were added as TCR cDNA was made by 5'RACE template switching. TCRdb reprocessed the 5' RACE reads via MiXCR and lists one record per CDR3 protein. The table lists hundreds of thousands of distinct CDR3 sequences, approximately 13% of them singletons. Study-level points and caveats: Shared CD4/CD8 clonotypes were a small share, likely from convergent recombination.

The receptor was isolated from a man aged 25-40 years who received the YFV17D yellow fever vaccine. The chain carries TRBV4-2 and TRBJ2-1; 14 bases are shared with TRBD2. Sequencing was performed on PBMCs, taken on the day of the yellow fever booster vaccination. The DNA for the CDR3 is TGTGCCAGCAGGATTGGAGGGACTAGCGGGAGCGGGGGCTCCTACAATGAGCAGTTCTTC. Its translation is CASRIGGTSGSGGSYNEQFF.